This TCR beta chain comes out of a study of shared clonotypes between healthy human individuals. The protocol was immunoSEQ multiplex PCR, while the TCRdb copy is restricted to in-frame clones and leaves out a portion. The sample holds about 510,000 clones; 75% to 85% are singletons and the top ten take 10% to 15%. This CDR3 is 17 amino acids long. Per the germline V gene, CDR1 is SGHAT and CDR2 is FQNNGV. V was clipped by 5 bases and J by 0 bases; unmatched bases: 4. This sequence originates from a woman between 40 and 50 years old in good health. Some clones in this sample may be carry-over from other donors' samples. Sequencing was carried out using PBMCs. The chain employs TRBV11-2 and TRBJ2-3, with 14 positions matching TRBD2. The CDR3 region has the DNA TGTGCCAGCAGCCTTAGGACTAGCGGGGGGAGCACAGATACGCAGTATTTT. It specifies CASSLRTSGGSTDTQYF.